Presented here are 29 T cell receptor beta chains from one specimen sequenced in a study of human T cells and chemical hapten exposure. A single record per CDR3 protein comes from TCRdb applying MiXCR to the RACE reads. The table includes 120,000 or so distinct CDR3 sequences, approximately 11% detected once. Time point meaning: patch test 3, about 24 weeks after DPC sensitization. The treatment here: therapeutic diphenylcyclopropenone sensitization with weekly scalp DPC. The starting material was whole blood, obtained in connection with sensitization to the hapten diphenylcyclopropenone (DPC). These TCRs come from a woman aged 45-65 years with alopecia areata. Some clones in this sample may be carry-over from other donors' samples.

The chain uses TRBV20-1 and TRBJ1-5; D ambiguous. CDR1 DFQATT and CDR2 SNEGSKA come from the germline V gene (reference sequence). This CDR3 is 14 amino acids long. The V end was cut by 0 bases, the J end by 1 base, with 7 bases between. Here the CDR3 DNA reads TGCAGTGCTAGAGATCAAGGGAGCAATCAGCCCCAGCATTTT. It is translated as CSARDQGSNQPQHF.

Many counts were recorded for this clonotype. This CDR3 reads CASSVEGQGIYEQFF. As DNA, the CDR3 is TGTGCCAGCAGCGTAGAGGGACAGGGGATTTATGAGCAGTTCTTC. This chain links TRBV9 with TRBJ2-1; 10 bases map to TRBD1. This CDR3 region has 15 residues. The ends lost 0 bases at V and 8 bases at J; junction bases unmatched: 5. Germline lookup yields CDR1 SGDLS and CDR2 YYNGEE.

This CDR3 is CASSFMGQINSPLHF. The CDR3 bases are TGTGCCAGCAGCTTCATGGGGCAGATAAATTCACCCCTCCACTTT. The chain combines TRBV7-8 with TRBJ1-6, with D possibly TRBD1 on 5 matching bases. The length of the CDR3 is 15 residues. CDR1 is SGHVS and CDR2 is FQNEAQ in the germline V gene. The germline V and J ends were trimmed by 3 bases and 7 bases, with 13 bases remaining between them.

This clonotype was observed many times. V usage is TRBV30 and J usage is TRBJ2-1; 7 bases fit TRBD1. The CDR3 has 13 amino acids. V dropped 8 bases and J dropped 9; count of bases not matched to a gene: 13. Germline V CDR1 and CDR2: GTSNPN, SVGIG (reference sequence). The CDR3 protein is CAGEGTGASEQFF. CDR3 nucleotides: TGTGCCGGAGAGGGAACAGGGGCCTCTGAGCAGTTCTTC.

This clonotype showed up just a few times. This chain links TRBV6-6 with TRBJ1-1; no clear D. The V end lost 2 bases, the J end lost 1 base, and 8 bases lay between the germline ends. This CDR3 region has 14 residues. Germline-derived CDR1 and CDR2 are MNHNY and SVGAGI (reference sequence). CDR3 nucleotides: TGTGCCAGCAGTTACGGTGGGGAGAACACTGAAGCTTTCTTT. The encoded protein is CASSYGGENTEAFF.

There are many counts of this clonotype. CDR3 region: CASSYPGQGAEKLFF. CDR3 DNA sequence: TGTGCCAGCAGTTACCCTGGACAGGGGGCTGAAAAACTGTTTTTT. This chain joins TRBV6-6 and TRBJ1-4; 11 nucleotides match TRBD1. The V gene end was trimmed by 2 bases and the J gene end by 7 bases; junction bases not matched to a gene: 3. The CDR3 is 15 amino acids. Germline values: CDR1 MNHNY, CDR2 SVGAGI (reference sequence).

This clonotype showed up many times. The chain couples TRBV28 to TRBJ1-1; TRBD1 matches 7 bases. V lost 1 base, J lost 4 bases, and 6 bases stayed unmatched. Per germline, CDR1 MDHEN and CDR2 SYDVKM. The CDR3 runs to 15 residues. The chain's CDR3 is CASSLLPAGGTEAFF. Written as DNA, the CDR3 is TGTGCCAGCAGTTTATTACCGGCAGGGGGCACTGAAGCTTTCTTT.

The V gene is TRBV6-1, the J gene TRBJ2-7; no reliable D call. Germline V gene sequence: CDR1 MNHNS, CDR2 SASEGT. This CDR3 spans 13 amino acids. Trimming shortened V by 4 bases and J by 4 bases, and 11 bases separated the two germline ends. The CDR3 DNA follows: TGTGCCAGCAGTGCCCAAAGGTCGTACGAGCAGTACTTC. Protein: CASSAQRSYEQYF.

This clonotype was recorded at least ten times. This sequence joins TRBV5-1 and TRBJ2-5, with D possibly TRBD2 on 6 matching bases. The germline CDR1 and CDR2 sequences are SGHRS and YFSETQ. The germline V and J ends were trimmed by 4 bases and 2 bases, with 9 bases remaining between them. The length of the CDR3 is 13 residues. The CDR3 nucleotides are TGCGCCAGCAGCGGGGGGTCTCAAGAGACCCAGTACTTC. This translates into CASSGGSQETQYF.

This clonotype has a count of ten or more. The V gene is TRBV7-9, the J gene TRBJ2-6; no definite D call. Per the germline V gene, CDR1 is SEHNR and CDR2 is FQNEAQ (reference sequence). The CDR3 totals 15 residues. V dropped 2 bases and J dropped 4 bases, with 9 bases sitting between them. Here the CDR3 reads CASSLKASGANVLTF. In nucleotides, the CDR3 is TGTGCCAGCAGCTTAAAGGCCTCCGGGGCCAACGTCCTGACTTTC.

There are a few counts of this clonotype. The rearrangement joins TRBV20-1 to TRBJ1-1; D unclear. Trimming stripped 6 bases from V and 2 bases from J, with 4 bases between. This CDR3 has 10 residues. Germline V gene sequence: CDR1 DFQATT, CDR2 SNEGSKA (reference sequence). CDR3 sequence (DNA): TGCAGTGCCAGTAACACTGAAGCTTTCTTT. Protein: CSASNTEAFF.

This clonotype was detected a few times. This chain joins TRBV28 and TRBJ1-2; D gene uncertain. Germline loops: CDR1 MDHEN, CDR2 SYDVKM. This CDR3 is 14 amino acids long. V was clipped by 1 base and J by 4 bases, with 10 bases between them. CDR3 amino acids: CASSLSTSFYGYTF. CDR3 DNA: TGTGCCAGCAGTTTATCGACAAGCTTCTATGGCTACACCTTC.

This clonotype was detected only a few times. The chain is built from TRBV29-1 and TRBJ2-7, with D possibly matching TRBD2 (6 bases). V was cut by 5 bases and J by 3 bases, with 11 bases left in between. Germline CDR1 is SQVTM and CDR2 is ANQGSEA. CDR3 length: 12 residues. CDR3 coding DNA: TGCAGCGTTCGGAGCGGGTACTACGAGCAGTACTTC. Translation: CSVRSGYYEQYF.

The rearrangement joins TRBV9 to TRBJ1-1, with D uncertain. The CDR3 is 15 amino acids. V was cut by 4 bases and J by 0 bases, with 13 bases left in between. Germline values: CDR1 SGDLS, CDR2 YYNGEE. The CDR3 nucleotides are TGTGCCAGCAGCACTCGCGAGGGTTTGAACACTGAAGCTTTCTTT. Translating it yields CASSTREGLNTEAFF.

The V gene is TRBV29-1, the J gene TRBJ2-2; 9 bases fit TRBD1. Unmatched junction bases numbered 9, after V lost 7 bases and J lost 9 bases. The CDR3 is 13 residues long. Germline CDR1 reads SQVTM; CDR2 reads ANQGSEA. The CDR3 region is CSARGQGRWELFF. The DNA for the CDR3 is TGCAGCGCGAGGGGACAGGGAAGGTGGGAGCTGTTTTTT.

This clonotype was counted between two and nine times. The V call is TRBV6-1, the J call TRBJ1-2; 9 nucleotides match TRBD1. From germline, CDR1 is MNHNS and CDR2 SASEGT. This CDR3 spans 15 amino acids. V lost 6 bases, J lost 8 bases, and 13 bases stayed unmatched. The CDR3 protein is CASRPPGQGGRGYTF. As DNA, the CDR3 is TGTGCCAGCAGGCCTCCGGGACAGGGAGGCCGCGGCTACACCTTC.

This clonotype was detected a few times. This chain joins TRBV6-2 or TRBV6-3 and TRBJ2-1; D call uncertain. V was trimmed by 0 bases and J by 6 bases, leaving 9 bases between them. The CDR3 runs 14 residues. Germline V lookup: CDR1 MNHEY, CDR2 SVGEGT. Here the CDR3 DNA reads TGTGCCAGCAGTTACTCGACGGCTCGCAATGAGCAGTTCTTC. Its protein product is CASSYSTARNEQFF.

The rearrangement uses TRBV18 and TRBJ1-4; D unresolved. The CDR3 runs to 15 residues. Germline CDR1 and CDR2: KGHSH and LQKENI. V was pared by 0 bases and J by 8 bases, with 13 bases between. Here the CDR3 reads CASSPPGLVGEKLFF. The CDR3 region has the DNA TGTGCCAGCTCACCACCCGGCCTAGTTGGGGAAAAACTGTTTTTT.

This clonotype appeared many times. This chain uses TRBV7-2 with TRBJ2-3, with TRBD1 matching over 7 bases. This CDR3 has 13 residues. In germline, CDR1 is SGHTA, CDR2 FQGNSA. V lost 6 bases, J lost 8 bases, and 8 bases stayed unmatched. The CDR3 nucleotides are TGTGCCAGCAGTCCACAGGGGACGGGTACGCAGTATTTT. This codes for CASSPQGTGTQYF.

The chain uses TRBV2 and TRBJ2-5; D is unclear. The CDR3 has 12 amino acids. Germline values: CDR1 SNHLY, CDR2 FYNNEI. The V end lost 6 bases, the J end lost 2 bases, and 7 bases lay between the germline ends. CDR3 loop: CASRGRQETQYF. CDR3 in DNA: TGTGCCAGCAGGGGCAGGCAAGAGACCCAGTACTTC. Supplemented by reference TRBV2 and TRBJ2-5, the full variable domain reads EPEVTQTPSHQVTQMGQEVILRCVPISNHLYFYWYRQILGQKVEFLVSFYNNEISEKSEIFDDQFSVERPDGSNFTLKIRSTKLEDSAMYFCASRGRQETQYFGPGTRLLVL.

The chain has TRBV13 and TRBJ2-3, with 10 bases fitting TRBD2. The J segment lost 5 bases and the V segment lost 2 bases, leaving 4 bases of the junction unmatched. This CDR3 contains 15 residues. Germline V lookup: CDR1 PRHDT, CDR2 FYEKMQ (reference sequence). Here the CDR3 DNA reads TGTGCCAGCAGCTTACAGCGGGGGGGCCGAGATACGCAGTATTTT. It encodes CASSLQRGGRDTQYF.

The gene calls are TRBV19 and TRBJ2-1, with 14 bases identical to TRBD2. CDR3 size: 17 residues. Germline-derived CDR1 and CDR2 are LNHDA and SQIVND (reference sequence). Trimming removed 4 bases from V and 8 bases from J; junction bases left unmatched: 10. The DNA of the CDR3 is TGTGCCAGTAGTAGGCGACTAGCGGGAGGGGGGAGGGATGAGCAGTTCTTC. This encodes CASSRRLAGGGRDEQFF. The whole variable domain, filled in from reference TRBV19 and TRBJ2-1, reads DGGITQSPKYLFRKEGQNVTLSCEQNLNHDAMYWYRQDPGQGLRLIYYSQIVNDFQKGDIAEGYSVSREKKESFPLTVTSAQKNPTAFYLCASSRRLAGGGRDEQFFGPGTRLTVL.

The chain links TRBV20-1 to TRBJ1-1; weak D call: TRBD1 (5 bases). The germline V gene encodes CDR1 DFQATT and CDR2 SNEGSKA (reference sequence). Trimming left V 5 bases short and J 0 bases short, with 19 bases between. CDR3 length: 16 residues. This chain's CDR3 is CSALISGTVMNTEAFF. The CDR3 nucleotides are TGCAGTGCTTTAATATCAGGGACGGTTATGAACACTGAAGCTTTCTTT.

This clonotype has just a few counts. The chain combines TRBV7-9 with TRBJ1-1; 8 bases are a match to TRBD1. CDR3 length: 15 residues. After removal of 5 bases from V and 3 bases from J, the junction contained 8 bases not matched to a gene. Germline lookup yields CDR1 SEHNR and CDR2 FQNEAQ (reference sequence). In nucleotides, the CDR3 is TGTGCCAGCAGCCCCGCCCAGGGGGCCCACACTGAAGCTTTCTTT. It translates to CASSPAQGAHTEAFF.

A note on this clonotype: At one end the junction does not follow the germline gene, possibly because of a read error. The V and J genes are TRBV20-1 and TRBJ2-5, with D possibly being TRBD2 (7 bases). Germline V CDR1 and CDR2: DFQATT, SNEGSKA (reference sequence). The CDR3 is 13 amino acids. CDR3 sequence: CSAREGGMETQYF. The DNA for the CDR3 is TGCAGTGCCAGAGAGGGGGGGATGGAGACCCAGTACTTC.

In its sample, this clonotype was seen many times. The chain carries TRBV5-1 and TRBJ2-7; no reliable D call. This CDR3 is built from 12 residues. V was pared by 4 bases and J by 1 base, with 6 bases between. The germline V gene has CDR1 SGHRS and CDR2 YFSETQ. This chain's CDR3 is CASSTTSYEQYF. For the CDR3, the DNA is TGCGCCAGCAGCACGACGTCCTACGAGCAGTACTTC.

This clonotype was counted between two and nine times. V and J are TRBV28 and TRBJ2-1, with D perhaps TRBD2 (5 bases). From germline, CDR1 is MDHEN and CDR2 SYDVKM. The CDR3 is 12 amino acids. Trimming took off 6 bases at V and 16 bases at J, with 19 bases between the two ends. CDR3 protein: CASSLLELDPFF. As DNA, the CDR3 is TGTGCCAGCAGCTTACTAGAACTAGACCCATTCTTC. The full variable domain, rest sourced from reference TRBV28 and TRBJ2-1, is DVKVTQSSRYLVKRTGEKVFLECVQDMDHENMFWYRQDPGLGLRLIYFSYDVKMKEKGDIPEGYSVSREKKERFSLILESASTNQTSMYLCASSLLELDPFFGPGTRLTVL.

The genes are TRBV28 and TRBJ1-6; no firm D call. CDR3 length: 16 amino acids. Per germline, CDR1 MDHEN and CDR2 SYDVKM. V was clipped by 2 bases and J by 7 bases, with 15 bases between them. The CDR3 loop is CASSLTAGNENSPLHF. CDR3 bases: TGTGCCAGCAGTTTAACGGCGGGGAACGAAAATTCACCCCTCCACTTT.

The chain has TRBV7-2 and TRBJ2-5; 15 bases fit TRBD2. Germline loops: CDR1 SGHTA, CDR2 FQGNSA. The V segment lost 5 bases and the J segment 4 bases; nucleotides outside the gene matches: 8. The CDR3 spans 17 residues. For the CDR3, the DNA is TGTGCCAGCAGCCATGGACTAGCGGGAGGGCCCGGAGAGACCCAGTACTTC. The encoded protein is CASSHGLAGGPGETQYF.